The rows below give T cell receptor beta chains drawn from one sample of a study of cytomegalovirus exposure and HLA in healthy donors. Sequenced by immunoSEQ multiplex PCR; TCRdb stores in-frame clones only, minus some. This table has roughly 200,000 clones, roughly 87% appearing once. The sequencing sample was made of PBMCs. The receptors stem from a boy aged 2-15 years in good health and CMV-seronegative. Each CDR3 is given with its conserved first and last residue. The D gene is left open where the match is weak. Size is stated for part of the rows, as once, few or many counts, or as a class when the clone is expanded.

d_call j_call v_call clone_size cdr3_nt cdr3_aa
TRBD2 TRBJ2-1 TRBV7-9 . TGTGCCAGCAGCTTAGTTAGCGGGAGACTACTCCCCTATGAGCAGTTCTTC CASSLVSGRLLPYEQFF
TRBD1 TRBJ2-3 TRBV10-3 . TGTGCCATCAGTGAGGGACAGGGGGGGAGCACAGATACGCAGTATTTT CAISEGQGGSTDTQYF
. TRBJ2-3 TRBV2 . TGTGCCAGCAGGAGGGGGAGGGGAAAGGGGCACACAGATACGCAGTATTTT CASRRGRGKGHTDTQYF
. TRBJ2-5 TRBV6-5 . TGTGCCAGCGGGAGGTCGGCGGAGACCCAGTACTTC CASGRSAETQYF
TRBD1 TRBJ2-7 TRBV28 . TGTGCCAGCAGTTTCCGGGACAGGCAGTACTTC CASSFRDRQYF
TRBD2 TRBJ2-3 TRBV2 . TGTGCCAGCCAGCTTCGGGACTACACAGATACGCAGTATTTT CASQLRDYTDTQYF
. TRBJ2-3 TRBV5-1 . TGCGCCAGCAGCTTGGATAGCGGACCCTCTGTTACGCAGTATTTT CASSLDSGPSVTQYF
. TRBJ1-4 TRBV25-1 . TGTGCCAGCAGTGAATATACCCCGGGGTTGGCTAATGAAAAACTGTTTTTT CASSEYTPGLANEKLFF
. TRBJ2-1 TRBV2 . TGTGCCAGCACTCGAGAAACGGTTAGGAGGTCCCCAACGTCCTACAATGAGCAGTTCTTC CASTRETVRRSPTSYNEQFF
TRBD1 TRBJ2-1 TRBV28 . TGTGCCAGCAGTTTTTCTTTTTCTCACGACCATGGGACAGGGGGAGACGATGAGCAGTTCTTC CASSFSFSHDHGTGGDDEQFF
TRBD1 TRBJ1-4 TRBV28 . TGTGCCAGCAGTGGCTGGACAGGGAGTCGCGAAAAACTGTTTTTT CASSGWTGSREKLFF
TRBD2 TRBJ2-3 TRBV9 . TGTGCCAGCAGCCCTCAAGGCCAGCGGGAGGGCCGCGATACGCAGTATTTT CASSPQGQREGRDTQYF
. TRBJ2-7 TRBV18 . TGTGCCAGCTCAGCAGAGGAGGGGGCCCAATCCTACGAGCAGTACTTC CASSAEEGAQSYEQYF
TRBD1 TRBJ1-1 TRBV5-1 few TGCGCCAGCAGCTCCGGGACAGGTGAAGCTTTCTTT CASSSGTGEAFF
TRBD2 TRBJ2-1 TRBV9 . TGTGCCAGCAGCGTAGCGACTAGCGGGAGCTTGAGCAATGAGCAGTTCTTC CASSVATSGSLSNEQFF
. TRBJ2-5 TRBV7-3 . TGTGCCAGCAGCTTAATGAGTGGGGGGGCGGGGGAGACCCAGTACTTC CASSLMSGGAGETQYF